This entry concerns a single T cell receptor beta chain. The antigen it binds to is not known. No base qualities exist here, and no much larger clone lies one base off it. The data belong to a study of blood T cells in healthy people across ages (dated by TCRdb to the mid-2010s). For the wider study: In model experiments, template switching captured about one uniquely barcoded TCR beta cDNA molecule for every two T cells. To track age-related changes in TCR beta repertoire diversity, the study relied on deep sequencing normalized with unique cDNA molecular identifiers. The donors were divided into four age groups: young (average about 15 years), middle-aged (about 41), aged (approximately 62) and long-lived (around 87). The study analyzed two additional independent replicas of 1 million unique cDNA reads from the same blood draw for two donors, one aged 18 to 29 and one aged 80 or older. To avoid experimental bias, donors of different ages were spread randomly across the sequencing lanes. Beyond this particular receptor, the publication reports: The long-lived group showed more naive CD4+ T cells, fewer expanded clones and increased TCR diversity than the aged group, suggesting age selection. As age increased, observed TCR beta diversity per million T cells dropped in a roughly linear way, and a significant reduction was already evident by age 40. Estimates of total diversity from one million sequenced T cells were regarded as lower bounds and underestimates. Because donor CMV infection status was unknown, age-related changes in expanded clonotypes were potentially confounded. There was a strong correlation between observed TCR beta diversity and the percentage of naive T cells measured by flow cytometry. Because profiling used bulk unsorted PBMCs, naive and antigen-experienced compartments could not be compared conclusively.

From cysteine to phenylalanine, the CDR3 is 18 amino acids long. Only the CDR3 DNA is retained, 54 bases long and in frame from the first base. Here V drops 4 bases and J drops 0 bases, and the junction holds 11 bases not matched to any gene. CDR1 and CDR2 are drawn from the germline V gene: SGHRS, YFSETQ. The library was made by 5' RACE. The data were produced on an Illumina HiSeq 2500. The second PCR ran for about 7 to 11 cycles and used a J-beta primer mix along with a sample-barcoded 5' primer. A template-switch 5' adaptor carrying 12 random nucleotides introduced a unique molecular identifier onto each TCR beta cDNA molecule. Each sample yielded at least 3 million CDR3-containing paired-end reads. All of the RNA was converted into first-strand cDNA using the Mint cDNA synthesis kit, with a TRBC-specific oligonucleotide serving as the primer. Following uracil-DNA glycosylase treatment, all cDNA underwent a first 18-cycle PCR with the universal primers M1SS and BC2_uni_R. Regarding the original processing steps: Each sample was normalized by randomly selecting 1 million high-quality reads, each carrying a distinct molecular identifier. Reads sharing molecular identifiers were discarded rather than binned into consensus sequences. MiTCR, run with a Q25 quality threshold and the strictest error-elimination algorithm, handled CDR3 identification, clonotype clustering and error correction. A nonparametric unseen species model with Euler transformation was used to estimate a lower bound on total TCR beta diversity. The public reads were quality trimmed at Q25 with fastp and then assembled into clones with MiXCR by TCRdb, keeping productive beta chains. Each record represents a unique CDR3 protein, reported with the most common genes and DNA among its rows. In this record, the V and J calls reflect TCRdb's handling and not the investigators' own analysis. The table for this sample lists 1.5 million to 1.9 million distinct CDR3 sequences; 40% to 45% of them were counted only once. The ten biggest clones cover around 4% of the sample.

The roughly 39 donors, aged roughly 6 to 95 years, were systemically healthy Caucasian individuals from Russia. Approximately 9.3 milliliters of peripheral blood were collected from each donor into EDTA-treated Vacutainer tubes. PBMCs were isolated by Ficoll-Paque density-gradient centrifugation, with at least 6.5 million obtained per sample. Trizol reagent was used to extract total RNA from PBMCs, with at least 6 micrograms per sample. For every donor, flow cytometry on a PBMC aliquot measured the percentage of naive CD45RAhigh/CD27high T cells. The sample was blood. The V gene is TRBV5-1 and the J gene is TRBJ1-3; 9 junctional bases match TRBD1. The sequence was collected from a woman aged 18-29 years in good health. This receptor carries the CDR3 CASSLRTGEHSSGNTIYF. The nucleotide sequence reads as follows: TGCGCCAGCAGCCTCAGGACAGGGGAGCACTCCTCTGGAAACACCATATATTTT.